This T cell receptor beta chain was captured in a study of cytomegalovirus exposure and HLA in healthy donors. As for the study in general: Researchers previously reported finding 90 million to 120 million unique TCR beta sequences from roughly 180 million T cells.

Use of 60 Vbeta and 13 Jbeta primers characterized the PCR. Sequenced by immunoSEQ multiplex PCR; TCRdb stores in-frame clones only, minus some. Of over 70,000 clones in the sample, just over 75% were seen once. Study-wide points: Only CMV serostatus was available as immune exposure information. Confirmation in vitro established that a few CMV-associated chains were specific for CMV antigens.

Germline CDR1 SGHTA, CDR2 FQGTGA. The CDR3 consists of 15 residues. V was clipped by 4 bases and J by 3 bases, with 12 bases between them. A note on this clone: Its antigen is as yet unknown.

The sequenced sample was PBMCs. The clonotype comes from a man in his fifties in good health and CMV-seropositive. The chain joins TRBV7-3 to TRBJ2-2; tentative D call: TRBD2 (7 bases). The CDR3 region has the DNA TGTGCCAGCAGCTGGGGAGGGGGGGACACCGGGGAGCTGTTTTTT. Amino acid sequence: CASSWGGGDTGELFF.